Sequencing of this T cell receptor beta chain was carried out in a study of technical replicates of blood from a handful of donors. Sequencing was performed with immunoSEQ multiplex PCR; in TCRdb, only in-frame clones are kept and a portion is missing. The data show roughly 72,000 clones, approximately 94% seen once. In germline, CDR1 is SGHTA, CDR2 FQGNSA. CDR3 length equals 15 residues. V lost 2 bases, J lost 4 bases, and 12 bases lay in between. The chain recombines TRBV7-2 with TRBJ2-1; a weak D match, TRBD1 (6 bases). The TCR originated in a human donor in good health. The sequencing input was T cells isolated from PBMCs. The CDR3 region is CASSLLRGLYNEQFF. The CDR3 nucleotides are TGTGCCAGCAGCTTACTCAGGGGCCTATACAATGAGCAGTTCTTC.